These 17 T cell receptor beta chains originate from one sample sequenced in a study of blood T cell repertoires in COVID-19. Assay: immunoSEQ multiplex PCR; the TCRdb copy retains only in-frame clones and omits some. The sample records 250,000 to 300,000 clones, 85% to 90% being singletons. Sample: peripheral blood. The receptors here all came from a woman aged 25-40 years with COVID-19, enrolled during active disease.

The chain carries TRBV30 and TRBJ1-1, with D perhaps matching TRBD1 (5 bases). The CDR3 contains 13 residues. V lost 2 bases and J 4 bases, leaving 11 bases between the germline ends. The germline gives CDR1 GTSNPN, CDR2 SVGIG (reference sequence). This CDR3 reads CAWSTGDRTEAFF. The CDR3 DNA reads TGTGCCTGGAGTACGGGGGATCGCACTGAAGCTTTCTTT.

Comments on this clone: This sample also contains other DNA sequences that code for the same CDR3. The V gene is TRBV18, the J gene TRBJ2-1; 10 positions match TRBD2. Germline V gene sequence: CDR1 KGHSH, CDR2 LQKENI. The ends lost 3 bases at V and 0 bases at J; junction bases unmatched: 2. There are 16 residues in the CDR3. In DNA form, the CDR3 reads TGTGCCAGCTCACCCCGACTAGCGGGCTCCTACAATGAGCAGTTCTTC. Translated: CASSPRLAGSYNEQFF.

As DNA, the CDR3 is TGTGCCAGCAGCAAAAGGGGGACCGAGCAGTACTTC. This encodes CASSKRGTEQYF. The chain has TRBV21-1 and TRBJ2-7; the table's D call TRBD1 went unverified against the DNA. TRBV21-1 has pseudogene status. This CDR3 spans 12 amino acids.

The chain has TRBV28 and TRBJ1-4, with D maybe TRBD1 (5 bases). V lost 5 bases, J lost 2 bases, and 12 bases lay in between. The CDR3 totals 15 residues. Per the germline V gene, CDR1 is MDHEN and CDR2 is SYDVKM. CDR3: CASSGGGTTNEKLFF. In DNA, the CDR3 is TGTGCCAGCAGTGGGGGGGGGACCACTAATGAAAAACTGTTTTTT.

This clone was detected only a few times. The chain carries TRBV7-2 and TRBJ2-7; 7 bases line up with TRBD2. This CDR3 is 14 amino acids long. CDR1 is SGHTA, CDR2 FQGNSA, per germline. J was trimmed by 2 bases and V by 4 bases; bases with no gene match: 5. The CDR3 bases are TGTGCCAGCAGCTCGGGCAGCGGGGCCTACGAGCAGTACTTC. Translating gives CASSSGSGAYEQYF.

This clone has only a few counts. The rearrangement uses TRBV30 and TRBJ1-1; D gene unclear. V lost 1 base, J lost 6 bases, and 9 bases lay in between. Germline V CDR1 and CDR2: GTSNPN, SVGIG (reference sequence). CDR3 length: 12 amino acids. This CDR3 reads CAWSAGLPEAFF. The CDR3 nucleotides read TGTGCCTGGAGTGCGGGGTTGCCTGAAGCTTTCTTT.

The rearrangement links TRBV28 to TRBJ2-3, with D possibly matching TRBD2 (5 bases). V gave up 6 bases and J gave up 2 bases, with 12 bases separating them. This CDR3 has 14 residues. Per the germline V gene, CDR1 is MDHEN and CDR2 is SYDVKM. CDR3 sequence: CASRAETNTDTQYF. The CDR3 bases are TGTGCCAGCAGAGCGGAGACAAACACAGATACGCAGTATTTT. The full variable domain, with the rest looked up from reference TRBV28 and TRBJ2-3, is DVKVTQSSRYLVKRTGEKVFLECVQDMDHENMFWYRQDPGLGLRLIYFSYDVKMKEKGDIPEGYSVSREKKERFSLILESASTNQTSMYLCASRAETNTDTQYFGPGTRLTVL.

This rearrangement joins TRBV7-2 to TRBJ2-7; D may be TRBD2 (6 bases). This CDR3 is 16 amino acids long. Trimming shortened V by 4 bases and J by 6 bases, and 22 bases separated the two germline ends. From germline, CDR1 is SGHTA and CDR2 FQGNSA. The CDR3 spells CASSWPIGGISSEQYF. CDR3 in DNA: TGTGCCAGCAGCTGGCCTATTGGGGGGATATCGAGCGAGCAGTACTTC.

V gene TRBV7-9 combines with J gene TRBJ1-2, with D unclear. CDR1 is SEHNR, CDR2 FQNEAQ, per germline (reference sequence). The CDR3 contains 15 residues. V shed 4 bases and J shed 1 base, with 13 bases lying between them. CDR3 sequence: CASSSSRFLNYGYTF. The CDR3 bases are TGTGCCAGCAGCTCCTCCAGGTTCCTTAACTATGGCTACACCTTC.

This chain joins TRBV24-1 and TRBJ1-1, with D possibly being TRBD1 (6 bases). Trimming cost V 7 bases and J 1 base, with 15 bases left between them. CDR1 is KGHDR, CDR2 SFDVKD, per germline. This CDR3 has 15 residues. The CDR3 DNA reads TGTGCCACCAGCCCTGGGGGCAGATCGAACACTGAAGCTTTCTTT. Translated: CATSPGGRSNTEAFF.

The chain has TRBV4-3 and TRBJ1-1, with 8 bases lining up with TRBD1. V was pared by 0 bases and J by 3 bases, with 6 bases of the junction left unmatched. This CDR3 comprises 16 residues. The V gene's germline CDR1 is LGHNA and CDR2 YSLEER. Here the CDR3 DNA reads TGCGCCAGCAGCCAAGATCGTACAGGGGGACACACTGAAGCTTTCTTT. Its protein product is CASSQDRTGGHTEAFF.

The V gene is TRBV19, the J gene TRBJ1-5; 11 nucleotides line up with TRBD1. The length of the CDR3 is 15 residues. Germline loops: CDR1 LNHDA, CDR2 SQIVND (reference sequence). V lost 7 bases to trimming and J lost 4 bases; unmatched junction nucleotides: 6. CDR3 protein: CASTLDRGRNQPQHF. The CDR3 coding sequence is TGTGCCAGTACCCTGGACAGGGGGCGAAATCAGCCCCAGCATTTT.

Here the CDR3 DNA reads TGTGCCAGCAGTTCCAACAGGGAAGAGACCCAGTACTTC. Amino acids: CASSSNREETQYF. J is TRBJ2-5 and V is TRBV28; D possibly corresponds to TRBD1 (6 bases). CDR1 MDHEN and CDR2 SYDVKM come from the germline V gene. The CDR3 has 13 residues. V lost 4 bases to trimming and J lost 3 bases, with 9 bases between them.

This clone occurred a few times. The CDR3 DNA follows: TGCGCCAGCAGCTTGGGACAGGCGAACTATGGCTACACCTTC. It specifies CASSLGQANYGYTF. The chain couples TRBV4-1 to TRBJ1-2; 8 nucleotides agree with TRBD1. The CDR3 covers 14 residues. Per germline, CDR1 MGHRA and CDR2 YSYEKL. J lost 2 bases, V lost 5 bases, and 4 bases had no gene match.

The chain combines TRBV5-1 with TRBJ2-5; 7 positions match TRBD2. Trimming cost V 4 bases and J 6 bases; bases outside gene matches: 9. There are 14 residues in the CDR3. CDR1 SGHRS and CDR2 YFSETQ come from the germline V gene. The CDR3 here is CASSPNAGAQTQYF. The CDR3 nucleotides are TGCGCCAGCAGCCCGAACGCGGGAGCACAGACCCAGTACTTC. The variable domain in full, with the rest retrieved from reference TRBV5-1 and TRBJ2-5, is KAGVTQTPRYLIKTRGQQVTLSCSPISGHRSVSWYQQTPGQGLQFLFEYFSETQRNKGNFPGRFSGRQFSNSRSEMNVSTLELGDSALYLCASSPNAGAQTQYFGPGTRLLVL.

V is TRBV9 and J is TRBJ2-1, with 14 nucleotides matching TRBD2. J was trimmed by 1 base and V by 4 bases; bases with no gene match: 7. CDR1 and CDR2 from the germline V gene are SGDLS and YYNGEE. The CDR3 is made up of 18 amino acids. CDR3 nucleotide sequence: TGTGCCAGCAGCAATCCGGGACTAGCGGGAGCGTCCTACAATGAGCAGTTCTTC. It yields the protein CASSNPGLAGASYNEQFF.

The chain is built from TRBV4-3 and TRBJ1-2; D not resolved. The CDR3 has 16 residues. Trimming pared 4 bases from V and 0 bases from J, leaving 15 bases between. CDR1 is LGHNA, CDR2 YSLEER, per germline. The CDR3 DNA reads TGCGCCAGCAGCCGAGTCGAGTTGCCTTCTAACTATGGCTACACCTTC. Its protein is CASSRVELPSNYGYTF.